Reported below is one T cell receptor beta chain. The antigen it binds to is not known. Per-nucleotide qualities are absent, and no much larger clonotype sits a single base away. The record originates from a study of cytomegalovirus exposure and HLA in healthy donors (dated 2017 in TCRdb). Regarding the research as a whole: An earlier analysis of several hundred of the donors reported under 300 Gb of sequence data and around 120 million unique TCR beta sequences obtained from around 190 million T cells. An early release that covered about 640 HLA-typed donors contained around 330 gigabases of sequencing data and about 84 million unique TCR sequences. Of the roughly 400 genotyped donors, 75% to 85% were placed in the genetic ancestry cluster associated with self-reported Caucasian donors. The study aimed to test whether signatures of past pathogen exposure could be identified by cataloging public T cell receptors. The study profiled the T cell repertoires of around 700 subjects by immunosequencing and related them to cytomegalovirus serostatus. Besides the first cohort of 550 to 750 subjects, a separate validation cohort made up of roughly 120 different subjects was used. To predict cytomegalovirus infection status, the study brought together high-throughput TCR immunosequencing, statistical association of individual TCRs with disease status, and machine learning. A later analysis re-examined previously published TCR beta repertoires from 600 to 700 donors and added high-resolution HLA genotyping to investigate patterns of TCR occurrence. In the later analysis, no new phenotypic data were used to find candidate immune exposures; instead, reliance was placed on TCR beta sequences and their occurrence across donors. In an earlier analysis of 500 to 650 of the donors, high-throughput TCR beta sequencing was used to judge whether each TCR beta V gene segment behaved as functional or pseudogenic. Donor age, sex, ethnicity and CMV serostatus were compiled together with the repertoire data. In a later genetic analysis, genome-wide SNP genotypes for about 55% of the roughly 670 donors were used, and that subset was treated as a discovery cohort. Every discovery cohort repertoire had been produced on one sequencing platform. HLA typing covered class I and class II loci at four-digit resolution. The number of donors typed differed by locus, with 629-630 for A, B, C, DRB1 and DQB1, around 500 for DQA1, 600 to 610 for DPA1, and over 400 for DPB1. Four to six DR-DQ haplotypes were handled as single units for association and clustering, since linkage in the cohort was strong. Among 350 to 400 genotyped donors of the cohort, an average of approximately 240,000 unique TCR beta nucleotide sequences were sequenced per donor, roughly 20% of them non-productive. Here is what the overall study found, with its caveats: The 87-base-pair reads could not distinguish some IMGT-functional V segments, including TRBV6-2 and TRBV6-3, so those segments were excluded. When HLA alleles, especially DR and DQ, strongly co-occurred, attributing TCR associations to individual alleles was difficult. The classifier was reported to diagnose cytomegalovirus status with high specificity and sensitivity in both the original and validation cohorts. Compared with equally common non-associated chains, HLA-associated TCR beta chains in a later analysis were more clonally expanded and had lower generation probabilities. In a later genetic analysis, fewer N-insertions in productive TCRs were reported among donors in an Asian-associated ancestry cluster than the 666-donor mean. It was suggested by the authors that the approach could potentially be generalized to other disease states and immunological phenotypes. Because HLA typing was unavailable for some donors at each locus, only the typed subset was used in association tests. A total of roughly 160 TCR beta chains were listed by the study as associated with cytomegalovirus. A later analysis associated about 18,000 TCR beta sequences with specific HLA alleles at a false discovery rate of 0.05. In vitro tests confirmed that three of the cytomegalovirus-associated TCR beta chains recognize cytomegalovirus antigens. In a later analysis, the rate of TCR association differed among HLA loci, with DRB1 alleles having the most associated TCRs and HLA-C alleles having the fewest. Several of the top co-occurrence clusters appeared to be linked to parvovirus B19, influenza, CMV and Epstein-Barr virus, according to a later analysis. A further reported finding was that TCR beta sequences accurately predicted the HLA-A and HLA-B alleles for most subjects in the first cohort. V-gene and J-gene trimming of TCR beta chains was associated with a missense DCLRE1C variant in a later genetic analysis, and the association was replicated in an independent cohort. This cohort had only TCR beta chains sequenced, and the lack of alpha or paired-chain data limited which features could be detected. Approximately 16 rarely observed V segments, including chromosome 9 orphons, were excluded from the earlier analysis of a few hundred of the donors because counts were too low. According to a later analysis, most CMV-associated TCR beta chains appeared to be HLA-restricted, and the HLA associations seemed to be driven largely by CMV exposure. Immune exposure information for the cohort was limited to CMV serostatus. In an earlier analysis of fewer than 700 of the donors, most TCR beta V segments appeared in productive rearrangements about 87% or about 30% of the time, broadly matching IMGT annotations. Sequencing depth was assumed to be roughly uniform across donors in the presence/absence analyses, though that assumption may not hold. Correlated functional status among segregating V segments might be attributable to linkage disequilibrium, but an unknown experimental factor could not be ruled out. A cluster of highly shared sequence variants was judged likely to represent a technical artifact of the sequencing pipeline. While some public TCRs were present in many individuals, most TCR sequences turned up only very rarely across donors.

Receptors were amplified or captured by the immunoSEQ multiplex PCR assay. For the multiplex PCR, a mixture combining 60 forward primers for TCR Vbeta segments and 13 reverse primers for TCR Jbeta segments was used. Amplification of the CDR3 region of rearranged TCR beta genes was performed with a multiplex PCR assay on genomic DNA. The Illumina HiSeq System was used to sequence the amplified TCR beta libraries as 87-base-pair reads. Per the source publication's procedure: In a later analysis, about 80 million unique TCR beta chains were counted across the 650 to 750 repertoires, and around 10 million of these chains were shared by at least two donors. To remove PCR and sequencing errors, raw reads were error-corrected and collapsed into unique sequences using a nearest-neighbor algorithm that merged closely related sequences. Alignment of CDR3 sequences to IMGT reference sequences was used to assign V, D and J gene segments. Each retained sequence needed at least a six-nucleotide match to both a V gene segment and a J gene segment. A rearrangement was called productive if the CDR3 had no stop codons and remained in frame with V and J, and every other rearrangement was called non-productive. CDR3 was defined by IMGT convention, running from the second conserved V-encoded cysteine to the conserved J-encoded phenylalanine. Sequences without an unambiguous match to a single V gene segment were excluded from the earlier analysis of about 630 of the donors. In an earlier analysis of several hundred of the donors, a V segment was called functional when productive rearrangements were above 56.7%, and segregating when the standard deviation between donors exceeded 5%. To diagnose cytomegalovirus status from the catalog of TCR beta chain sequences, a statistical classification framework was built. In a later analysis, TCR nucleotide sequences were compared against IMGT/GENE-DB human TR gene sequences so that V and J genes could be assigned. A later analysis assigned CDR3 sequences and most-parsimonious VDJ recombination scenarios with the TCRdist pipeline. In a later analysis, each TCR beta chain was defined by its CDR3 amino acid sequence together with its V-gene family, and reads without a unique V-gene family were excluded. A later analysis removed 600 or so highly shared, low-generation-probability nucleotide sequences to deal with suspected cross-contamination and a sequencing artifact. For each public chain, a later analysis derived a clonal expansion index from normalized ranks of inferred template counts within each repertoire. In a later analysis, generation probabilities were computed using a VDJ recombination model fitted to out-of-frame rearrangements, and the results were checked against IGoR. In a later analysis, TCR-TCR, TCR-HLA and TCR-CMV co-occurrence was scored with hypergeometric tests, and a repertoire-size bias correction was applied to TCR pairs. In a later analysis, false discovery rates were estimated by permuting HLA or CMV assignments 20 times. In a later analysis, co-occurring TCRs were grouped using DBSCAN, and TCRdist sequence similarity was added for clustering within HLA-allele-positive subsets. Co-occurrence clustering excluded repertoires with fewer than 30,000 or more than 120,000 public chains, plus five with anomalous nucleotide sharing. TCRdb limited this immuneACCESS table to in-frame rearrangements with V and J called. A share of clones is missing; checked studies link under half to unresolved V genes, and the rest is unexplained. V, J and clone size derive from that table, while D and trimming were established from the DNA sequence. Here the sample has tens of thousands of clones; over 40% occur a single time. Of the sample, around 6.2% falls within the top ten clones.

In total, more than 500 healthy bone marrow donors made up the cohort. At the time of sampling, every cohort member was nominally healthy, though immune exposures that went unrecorded were likely present. The donor tested CMV seropositive and was one of the 289 seropositive cohort members. A peripheral blood sample was collected from each donor, and TCR beta sequencing was performed on peripheral blood mononuclear cells. Genomic DNA was extracted from the blood cell samples with the Qiagen DNeasy Blood Extraction Kit. The CDR3 goes from the cysteine to the phenylalanine over 16 residues. Only CDR3 DNA remains: 48 bases, in frame from the first base. After removal of 0 bases from V and 2 bases from J, the junction retains 4 bases not matched to a gene. CDR1 and CDR2 were assigned from the germline V gene as SGHRS and YFSETQ.

The sequenced sample was PBMCs. The receptor comes from a middle-aged woman in good health and CMV-seropositive. The V gene is TRBV5-1 and the J gene is TRBJ2-3, with 9 bases aligning to TRBD2. CDR3 sequence: CASSLDSGRLTDTQYF. The sequenced DNA is TGCGCCAGCAGCTTGGATAGCGGGAGACTCACAGATACGCAGTATTTT.